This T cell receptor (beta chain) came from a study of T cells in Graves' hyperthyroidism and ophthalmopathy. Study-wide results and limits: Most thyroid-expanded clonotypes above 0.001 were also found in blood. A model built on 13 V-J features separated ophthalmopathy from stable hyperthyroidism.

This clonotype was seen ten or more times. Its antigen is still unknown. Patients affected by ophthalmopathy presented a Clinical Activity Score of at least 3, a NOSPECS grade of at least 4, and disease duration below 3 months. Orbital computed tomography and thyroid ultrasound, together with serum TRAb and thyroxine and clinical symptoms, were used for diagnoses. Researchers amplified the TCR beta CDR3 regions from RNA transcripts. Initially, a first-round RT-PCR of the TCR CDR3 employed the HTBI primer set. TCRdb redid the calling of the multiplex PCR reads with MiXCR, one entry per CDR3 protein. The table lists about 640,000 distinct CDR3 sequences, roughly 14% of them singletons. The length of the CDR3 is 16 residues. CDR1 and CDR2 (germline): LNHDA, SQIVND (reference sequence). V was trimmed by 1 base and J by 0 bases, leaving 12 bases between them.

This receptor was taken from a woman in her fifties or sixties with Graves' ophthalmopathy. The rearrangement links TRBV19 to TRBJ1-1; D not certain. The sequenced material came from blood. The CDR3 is CASSIGAGIMNTEAFF. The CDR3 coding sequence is TGTGCCAGTAGTATAGGGGCAGGCATAATGAACACTGAAGCTTTCTTT.